Presented here are 12 T cell receptor beta chains from one specimen sequenced in a study of T-cell reconstitution after alpha-beta-depleted transplantation in children (dated by TCRdb to about 2016). To prepare the library, PCR was applied. The instrument was an Illumina HiSeq 2500. Molecular barcoding was employed in the preparation of TCR libraries, with unique molecular identifiers being used to normalize TCRbeta repertoire quantification. TCRdb handled the public reads itself, with Q25 trimming in fastp and clone calling in MiXCR, and kept productive beta chains. Records with the same CDR3 protein are collapsed into one entry carrying the most frequent genes and DNA. For this sample there are about 260,000 distinct CDR3 sequences; 8.2% appear just once. In total, the top ten clones hold nearly 6.5% of the sample. Reading the label with the study, this specimen's treatment or condition is: allogeneic hematopoietic cell transplantation with graft depleted of TCRalphabeta T cells and CD19 B cells.

The specimen comprised PBMCs, mostly from graft donor cells, sampled 180 days after TCRalphabeta/CD19-depleted stem cell transplant. These receptors came from a male patient aged 5 to 17 who had a stem cell transplant for acute lymphoblastic leukemia, so the T cells may come from the graft donor.

This clonotype was picked up many times. The chain employs TRBV28 and TRBJ2-2; 8 bases align to TRBD1. The germline CDR1 and CDR2 sequences are MDHEN and SYDVKM. After removal of 3 bases from V and 7 bases from J, the junction contained 13 bases not matched to a gene. The CDR3 covers 17 residues. CDR3 DNA: TGTGCCAGCAGTTTGGGCAGGGGGCGATGGAGGGACGGGGAGCTGTTTTTT. Amino acids: CASSLGRGRWRDGELFF.

The V call is TRBV5-1, the J call TRBJ1-2, with no clear D. V was pared by 5 bases and J by 4 bases, with 12 bases between. The CDR3 runs to 13 residues. Germline loops: CDR1 SGHRS, CDR2 YFSETQ. Here the CDR3 DNA reads TGCGCCAGCAGTCTCGAGGTCGGCTATGGCTACACCTTC. Its protein is CASSLEVGYGYTF.

This clonotype was counted many times. This rearrangement joins TRBV7-9 to TRBJ1-2, with 7 bases fitting TRBD1. CDR3 length equals 16 residues. V lost 5 bases to trimming and J lost 1 base; unmatched junction nucleotides: 10. Germline loops: CDR1 SEHNR, CDR2 FQNEAQ (reference sequence). CDR3 region: CASSLRDSAGNYGYTF. DNA for the CDR3: TGTGCCAGCAGCCTCCGGGACAGTGCCGGTAACTATGGCTACACCTTC.

About this clonotype: A much larger clone differs by one base, so this may be a read error. Likely a read error: the CDR3 ends without its conserved phenylalanine or tryptophan. The chain combines TRBV18 with TRBJ1-1, with 9 bases identical to TRBD1. Unmatched junction bases numbered 5, after V lost 7 bases and J lost 5 bases. The CDR3 spans 13 residues. Germline-derived CDR1 and CDR2 are KGHSH and LQKENI. The CDR3 region is CASLDRGRTEAFC. In nucleotides, the CDR3 is TGTGCCAGCTTGGACAGGGGTAGGACTGAAGCTTTCTGT.

This clonotype was recorded at least ten times. The chain combines TRBV12-5 with TRBJ2-7; D gene uncertain. The V end lost 6 bases, the J end lost 0 bases, and 12 bases lay between the germline ends. Per the germline V gene, CDR1 is LGHNT and CDR2 is FRNRAP. This CDR3 comprises 14 residues. The CDR3 bases are TGTGCTAGTGGGGATGGACCGAGCTCCTACGAGCAGTACTTC. It is translated as CASGDGPSSYEQYF.

At least ten counts were recorded for this clonotype. This chain joins TRBV20-1 and TRBJ2-1; TRBD2 agrees at 7 bases. This CDR3 is built from 15 residues. J lost 6 bases, V lost 3 bases, and 11 bases had no gene match. Germline V gene sequence: CDR1 DFQATT, CDR2 SNEGSKA (reference sequence). This CDR3 reads CSASRAGVWSNEQFF. For the CDR3, the DNA is TGCAGTGCTAGCCGGGCGGGAGTTTGGAGCAATGAGCAGTTCTTC.

This clonotype was seen at least ten times. Written as DNA, the CDR3 is TGTGCCAGCAGCTTGGAATCCCAAGAGACCCAGTACTTC. Translated: CASSLESQETQYF. The chain joins TRBV5-4 to TRBJ2-5; no definite D call. The CDR3 contains 13 residues. Germline V gives CDR1 SGHNT, CDR2 YYREEE (reference sequence). Deletions cut 0 bases from V and 1 base from J, with 4 bases between. Supplemented by reference TRBV5-4 and TRBJ2-5, the full variable domain reads ETGVTQSPTHLIKTRGQQVTLRCSSQSGHNTVSWYQQALGQGPQFIFQYYREEENGRGNFPPRFSGLQFPNYSSELNVNALELDDSALYLCASSLESQETQYFGPGTRLLVL.

This clonotype was recorded at least ten times. This chain's CDR3 is CASSTPHSPLHF. In DNA form, the CDR3 reads TGTGCCAGCAGCACTCCACATTCACCCCTCCACTTT. J is TRBJ1-6 and V is TRBV21-1. TRBV21-1 is deemed a pseudogene. The length of the CDR3 is 12 residues.

The CDR3 sequence is CASSLLVSITDTQYF. The DNA for the CDR3 is TGTGCCAGCAGCTTATTAGTGTCGATCACAGATACGCAGTATTTT. The chain is built from TRBV7-9 and TRBJ2-3, with D unclear. Trimming shortened V by 2 bases and J by 2 bases, and 11 bases separated the two germline ends. Germline lookup yields CDR1 SEHNR and CDR2 FQNEAQ (reference sequence). The CDR3 runs 15 residues.

This clonotype was counted many times. The V and J genes are TRBV28 and TRBJ2-1, with 13 positions matching TRBD2. The germline V gene encodes CDR1 MDHEN and CDR2 SYDVKM. This CDR3 is built from 14 residues. With 5 bases clipped from V and 12 bases from J, the junction kept 7 bases outside the gene matches. The CDR3 spells CASSHGLAGVWQFF. As DNA, the CDR3 is TGTGCCAGCAGTCACGGACTAGCGGGAGTTTGGCAGTTCTTC.

This clonotype was detected ten times or more. The chain has TRBV10-3 and TRBJ1-2, with a weak D call TRBD1 (6 bases). This CDR3 is built from 15 residues. CDR1 and CDR2 from the germline V gene are ENHRY and SYGVKD. Trimming cost V 7 bases and J 2 bases, with 17 bases left between them. The CDR3 DNA reads TGTGCCATCATGTCAGGGGATCGCGGCAACTATGGCTACACCTTC. This gives the protein CAIMSGDRGNYGYTF.

This clonotype was counted ten times or more. V usage is TRBV24-1 and J usage is TRBJ2-7, with TRBD1 matching over 7 bases. This CDR3 region has 14 residues. J lost 5 bases, V lost 7 bases, and 10 bases had no gene match. The germline V gene encodes CDR1 KGHDR and CDR2 SFDVKD. The CDR3, as DNA: TGTGCCACCAGCCGGGGAACAGGGGCCCACGAGCAGTACTTC. Translation: CATSRGTGAHEQYF.